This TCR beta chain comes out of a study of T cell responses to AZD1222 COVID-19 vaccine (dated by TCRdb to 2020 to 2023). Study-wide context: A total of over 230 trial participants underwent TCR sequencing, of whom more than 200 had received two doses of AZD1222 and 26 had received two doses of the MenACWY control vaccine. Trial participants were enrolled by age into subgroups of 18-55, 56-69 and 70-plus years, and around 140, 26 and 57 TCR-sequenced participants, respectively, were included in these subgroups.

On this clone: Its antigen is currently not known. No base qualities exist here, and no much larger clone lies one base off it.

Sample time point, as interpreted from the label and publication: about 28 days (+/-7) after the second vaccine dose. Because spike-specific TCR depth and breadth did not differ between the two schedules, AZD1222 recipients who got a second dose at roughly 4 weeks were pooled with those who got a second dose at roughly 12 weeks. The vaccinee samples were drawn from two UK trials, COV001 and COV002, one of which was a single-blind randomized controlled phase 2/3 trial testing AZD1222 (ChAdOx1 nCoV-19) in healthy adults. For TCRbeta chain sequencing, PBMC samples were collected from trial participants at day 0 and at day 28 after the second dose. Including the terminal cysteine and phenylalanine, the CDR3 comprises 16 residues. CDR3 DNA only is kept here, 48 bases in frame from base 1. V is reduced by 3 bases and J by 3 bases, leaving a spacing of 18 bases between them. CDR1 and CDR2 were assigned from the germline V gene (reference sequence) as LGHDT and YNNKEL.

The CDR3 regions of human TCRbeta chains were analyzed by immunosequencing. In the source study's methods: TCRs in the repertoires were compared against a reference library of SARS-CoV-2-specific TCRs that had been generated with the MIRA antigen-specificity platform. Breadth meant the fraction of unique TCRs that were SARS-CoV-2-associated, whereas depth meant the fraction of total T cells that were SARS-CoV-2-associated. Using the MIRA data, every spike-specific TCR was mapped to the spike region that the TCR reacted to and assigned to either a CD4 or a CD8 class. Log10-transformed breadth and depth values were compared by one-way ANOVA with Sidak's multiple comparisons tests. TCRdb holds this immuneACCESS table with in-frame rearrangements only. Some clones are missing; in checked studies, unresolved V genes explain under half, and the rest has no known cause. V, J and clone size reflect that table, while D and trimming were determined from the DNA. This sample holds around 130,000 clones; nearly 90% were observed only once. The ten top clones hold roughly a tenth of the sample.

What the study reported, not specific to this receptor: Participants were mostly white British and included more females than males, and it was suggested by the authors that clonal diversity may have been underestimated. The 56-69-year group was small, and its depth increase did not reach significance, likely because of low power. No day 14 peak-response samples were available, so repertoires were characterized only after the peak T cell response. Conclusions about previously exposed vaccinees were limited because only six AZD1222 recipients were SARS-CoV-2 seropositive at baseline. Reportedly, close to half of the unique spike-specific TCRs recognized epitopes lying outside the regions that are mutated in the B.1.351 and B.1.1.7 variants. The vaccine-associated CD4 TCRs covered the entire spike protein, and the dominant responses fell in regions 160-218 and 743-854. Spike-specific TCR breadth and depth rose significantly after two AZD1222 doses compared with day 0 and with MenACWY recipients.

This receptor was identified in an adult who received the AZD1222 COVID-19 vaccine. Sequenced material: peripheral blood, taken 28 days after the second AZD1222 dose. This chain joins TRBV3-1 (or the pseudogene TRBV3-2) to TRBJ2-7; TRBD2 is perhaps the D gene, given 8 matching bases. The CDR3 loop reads CASSQLIAGTDYEQYF. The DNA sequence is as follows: TGTGCCAGCAGCCAGCTCATAGCGGGGACAGACTACGAGCAGTACTTC.